These T cell receptor beta chains were read from a single sample in a study of a mutant IDH1 vaccine in newly diagnosed glioma. Their antigens are not known. Libraries were prepared by immunoSEQ multiplex PCR; TCRdb keeps only in-frame clonotypes and omits some of them. The sample holds tens of thousands of clones, approximately 76% seen once. The material was PBMCs, obtained from a glioma patient whose treatment included an IDH1 peptide vaccine. The receptors here all came from a man aged 50 or older with glioma. The CDR3 runs from the conserved cysteine through the conserved F or W. The order of the fields is CDR3 protein, CDR3 DNA, J gene, V gene, clone size, D gene. The D gene is left open where the match is weak. The size field is filled for only some rows; it gives once, few, many or a size class.

CASSYSGSGFGETQYF	TGTGCCAGCAGTTACTCGGGGTCAGGGTTTGGAGAGACCCAGTACTTC	TRBJ2-5	TRBV6-5	few	NA
CASSQDRLSRQFF	TGCGCCAGCAGCCAAGATAGGCTCTCAAGGCAGTTCTTC	TRBJ2-1	TRBV4-1	NA	NA
CAIGAETYNSPLHF	TGTGCCATCGGGGCCGAGACCTATAATTCACCCCTCCACTTT	TRBJ1-6	TRBV10-3	NA	NA
CASSSPTSGGYSSYEQYF	TGTGCCAGCAGCTCGCCGACTAGCGGGGGGTATTCCTCCTACGAGCAGTACTTC	TRBJ2-7	TRBV7-2	NA	TRBD2
CASSTRSTVGEQPQHF	TGTGCCAGTAGTACCCGATCGACAGTCGGAGAACAGCCCCAGCATTTT	TRBJ1-5	TRBV19	NA	NA
CASSLGKGYEQFF	TGTGCCAGCAGTCTTGGGAAGGGATATGAGCAGTTCTTC	TRBJ2-1	TRBV27	NA	NA
CASSRGKQWETQYF	TGTGCCAGCAGCCGGGGAAAGCAGTGGGAGACCCAGTACTTC	TRBJ2-5	TRBV13	NA	NA
CASSLTANENIQYF	TGCGCCAGCAGCTTGACTGCTAATGAAAACATTCAGTACTTC	TRBJ2-4	TRBV5-1	NA	NA
CASSLGLVQETQYF	TGCGCCAGCAGCTTGGGGCTAGTACAAGAGACCCAGTACTTC	TRBJ2-5	TRBV5-1	NA	NA
CAWDWDSRTEAFF	TGTGCCTGGGATTGGGACAGTCGCACTGAAGCTTTCTTT	TRBJ1-1	TRBV30	NA	TRBD1
CASSLVPSGYNNEQFF	TGTGCCAGCAGCTTGGTCCCCAGCGGGTATAACAATGAGCAGTTCTTC	TRBJ2-1	TRBV5-6	NA	NA
CASSDSRTGALNTEAFF	TGTGCCAGCAGTGACTCCCGGACAGGGGCGTTGAACACTGAAGCTTTCTTT	TRBJ1-1	TRBV25-1	NA	TRBD1
CASSELGQGANSPLHF	TGTGCCAGCAGTGAGTTGGGACAGGGGGCCAATTCACCCCTCCACTTT	TRBJ1-6	TRBV6-4	medium-sized	TRBD1
CSVADLTYEQYF	TGCAGCGTTGCCGACCTAACCTACGAGCAGTACTTC	TRBJ2-7	TRBV29-1	NA	NA
CASSALVGGSYNEQFF	TGTGCCAGCAGCGCATTAGTCGGGGGCTCCTACAATGAGCAGTTCTTC	TRBJ2-1	TRBV9	few	NA
CASSVVGTGSTDTQYF	TGTGCCAGCAGCGTAGTGGGGACAGGAAGCACAGATACGCAGTATTTT	TRBJ2-3	TRBV9	NA	TRBD1
CASSIVGGPYEQYF	TGTGCCAGTAGTATAGTTGGGGGACCCTACGAGCAGTACTTC	TRBJ2-7	TRBV19	few	NA
CSVELTGVGTEAFF	TGCAGCGTTGAATTGACAGGAGTAGGCACTGAAGCTTTCTTT	TRBJ1-1	TRBV29-1	NA	NA
CASSRGQGNTEAFF	TGTGCCAGCAGCCGTGGACAGGGGAACACTGAAGCTTTCTTT	TRBJ1-1	TRBV4-2	NA	TRBD1
CASSLRNTQYF	TGTGCCAGCAGCTTGAGGAATACGCAGTATTTT	TRBJ2-3	TRBV5-4	NA	NA
CASRGTGGSQETQYF	TGTGCCAGCAGAGGGACAGGGGGTAGCCAAGAGACCCAGTACTTC	TRBJ2-5	TRBV2	medium-sized	TRBD1
CASSLDGGYTF	TGTGCCAGCTCGTTGGACGGCGGCTACACCTTC	TRBJ1-2	TRBV6-6	NA	NA
CASRIGEGTQYF	TGTGCCAGTAGGATAGGCGAAGGGACCCAGTACTTC	TRBJ2-5	TRBV6-5	few	NA